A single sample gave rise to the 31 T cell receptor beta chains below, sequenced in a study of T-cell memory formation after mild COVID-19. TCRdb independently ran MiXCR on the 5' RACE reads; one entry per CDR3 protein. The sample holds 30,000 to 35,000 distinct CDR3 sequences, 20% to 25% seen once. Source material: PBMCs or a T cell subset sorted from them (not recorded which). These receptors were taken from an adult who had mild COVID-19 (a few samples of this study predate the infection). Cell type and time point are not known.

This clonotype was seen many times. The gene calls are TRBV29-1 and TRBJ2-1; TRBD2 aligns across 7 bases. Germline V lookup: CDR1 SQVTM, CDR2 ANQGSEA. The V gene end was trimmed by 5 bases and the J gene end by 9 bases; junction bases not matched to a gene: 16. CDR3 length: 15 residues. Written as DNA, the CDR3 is TGCAGCGTTCATCAGCGGGCCATCCGCGGGGGTGAGCAGTTCTTC. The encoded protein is CSVHQRAIRGGEQFF.

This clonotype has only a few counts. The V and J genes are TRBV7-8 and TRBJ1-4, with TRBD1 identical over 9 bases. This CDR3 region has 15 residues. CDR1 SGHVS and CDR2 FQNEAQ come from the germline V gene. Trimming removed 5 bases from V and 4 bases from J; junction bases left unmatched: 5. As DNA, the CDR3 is TGTGCCAGCAGCCGCGGGGGACAGGGTAATGAAAAACTGTTTTTT. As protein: CASSRGGQGNEKLFF.

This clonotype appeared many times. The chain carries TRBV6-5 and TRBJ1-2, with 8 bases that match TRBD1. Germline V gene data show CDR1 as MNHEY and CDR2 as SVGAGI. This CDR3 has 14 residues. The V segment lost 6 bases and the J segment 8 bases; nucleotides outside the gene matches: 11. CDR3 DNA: TGTGCCAGCAGAAAACCGGACAGGGCAGGGGGCTACACCTTC. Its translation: CASRKPDRAGGYTF.

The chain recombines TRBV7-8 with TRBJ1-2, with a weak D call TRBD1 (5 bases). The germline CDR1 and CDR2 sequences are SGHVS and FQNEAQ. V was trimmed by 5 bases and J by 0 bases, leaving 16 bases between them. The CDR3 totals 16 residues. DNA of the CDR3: TGTGCCAGCAGCCTCGGACAAGCCTGGGCTAACTATGGCTACACCTTC. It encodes CASSLGQAWANYGYTF.

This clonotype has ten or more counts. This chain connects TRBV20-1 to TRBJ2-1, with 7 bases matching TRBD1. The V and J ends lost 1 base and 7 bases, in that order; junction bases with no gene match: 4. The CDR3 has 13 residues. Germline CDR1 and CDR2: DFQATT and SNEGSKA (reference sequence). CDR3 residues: CSARGLTGNEQFF. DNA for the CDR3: TGCAGTGCTAGAGGCCTGACAGGGAATGAGCAGTTCTTC.

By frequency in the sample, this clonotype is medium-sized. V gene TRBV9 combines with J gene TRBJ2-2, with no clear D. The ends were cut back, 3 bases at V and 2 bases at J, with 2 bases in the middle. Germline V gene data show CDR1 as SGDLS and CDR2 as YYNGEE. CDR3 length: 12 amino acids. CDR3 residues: CASSGNTGELFF. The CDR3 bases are TGTGCCAGCAGCGGAAACACCGGGGAGCTGTTTTTT.

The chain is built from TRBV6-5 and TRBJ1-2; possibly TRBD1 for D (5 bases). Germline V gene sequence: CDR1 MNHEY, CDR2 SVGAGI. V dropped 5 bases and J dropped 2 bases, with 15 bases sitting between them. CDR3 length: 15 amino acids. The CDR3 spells CASSGLGGRNYGYTF. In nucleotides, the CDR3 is TGTGCCAGCAGTGGTCTTGGGGGGAGGAACTATGGCTACACCTTC.

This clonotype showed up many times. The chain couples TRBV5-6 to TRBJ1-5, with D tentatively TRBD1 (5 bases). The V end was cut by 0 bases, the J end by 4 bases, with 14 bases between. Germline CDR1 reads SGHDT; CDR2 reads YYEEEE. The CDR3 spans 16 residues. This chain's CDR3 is CASSLGWQGGNQPQHF. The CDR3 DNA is TGTGCCAGCAGCTTGGGCTGGCAGGGAGGGAATCAGCCCCAGCATTTT.

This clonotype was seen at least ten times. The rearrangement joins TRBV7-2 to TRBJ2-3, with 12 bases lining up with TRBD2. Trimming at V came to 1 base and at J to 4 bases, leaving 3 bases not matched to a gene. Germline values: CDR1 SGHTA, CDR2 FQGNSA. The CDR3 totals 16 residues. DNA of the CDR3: TGTGCCAGCAGCTTAGGACTAGCGGGAGCAGCAGATACGCAGTATTTT. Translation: CASSLGLAGAADTQYF.

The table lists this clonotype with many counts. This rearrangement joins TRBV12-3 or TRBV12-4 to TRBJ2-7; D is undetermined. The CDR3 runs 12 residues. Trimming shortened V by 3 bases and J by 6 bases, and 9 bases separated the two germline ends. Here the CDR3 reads CASSFSRLEQYF. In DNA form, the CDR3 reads TGTGCCAGCAGTTTCTCCAGGCTCGAGCAGTACTTC.

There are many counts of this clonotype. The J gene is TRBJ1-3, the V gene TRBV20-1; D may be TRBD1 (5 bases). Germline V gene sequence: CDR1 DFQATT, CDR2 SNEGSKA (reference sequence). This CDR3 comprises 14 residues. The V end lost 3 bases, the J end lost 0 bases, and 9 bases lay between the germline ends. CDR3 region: CSARDKSSGNTIYF. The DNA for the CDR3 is TGCAGTGCTAGGGACAAGTCCTCTGGAAACACCATATATTTT.

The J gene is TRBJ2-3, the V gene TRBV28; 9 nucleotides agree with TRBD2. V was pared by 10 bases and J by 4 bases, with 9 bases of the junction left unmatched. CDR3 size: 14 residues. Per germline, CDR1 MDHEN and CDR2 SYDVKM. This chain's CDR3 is CATLPGTSPDTQYF. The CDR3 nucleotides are TGTGCCACGCTCCCCGGGACTAGCCCAGATACGCAGTATTTT.

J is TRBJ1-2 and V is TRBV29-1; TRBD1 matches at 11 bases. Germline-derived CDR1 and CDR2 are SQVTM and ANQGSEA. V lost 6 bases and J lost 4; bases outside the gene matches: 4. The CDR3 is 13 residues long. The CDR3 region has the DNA TGCAGCGTCGGACAGGGGGCGGGCTATGGCTACACCTTC. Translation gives CSVGQGAGYGYTF.

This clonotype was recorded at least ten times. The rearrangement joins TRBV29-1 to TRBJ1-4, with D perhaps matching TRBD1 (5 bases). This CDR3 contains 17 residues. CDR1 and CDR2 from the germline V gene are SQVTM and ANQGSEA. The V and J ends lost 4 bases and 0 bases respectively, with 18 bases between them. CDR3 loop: CSVALIGRESTNEKLFF. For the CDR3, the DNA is TGCAGCGTTGCCTTGATTGGCAGGGAATCAACTAATGAAAAACTGTTTTTT.

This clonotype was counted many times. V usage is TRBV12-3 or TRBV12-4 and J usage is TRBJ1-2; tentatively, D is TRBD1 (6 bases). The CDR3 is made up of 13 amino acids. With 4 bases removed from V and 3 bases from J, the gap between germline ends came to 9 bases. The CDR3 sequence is CASSSGADYGYTF. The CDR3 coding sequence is TGTGCCAGCAGTTCGGGGGCTGACTATGGCTACACCTTC.

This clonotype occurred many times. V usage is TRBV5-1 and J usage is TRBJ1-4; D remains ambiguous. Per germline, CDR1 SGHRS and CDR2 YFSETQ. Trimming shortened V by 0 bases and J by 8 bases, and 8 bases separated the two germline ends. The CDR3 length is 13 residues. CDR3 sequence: CASSLGDREKLFF. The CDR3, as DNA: TGCGCCAGCAGCTTGGGGGATCGCGAAAAACTGTTTTTT.

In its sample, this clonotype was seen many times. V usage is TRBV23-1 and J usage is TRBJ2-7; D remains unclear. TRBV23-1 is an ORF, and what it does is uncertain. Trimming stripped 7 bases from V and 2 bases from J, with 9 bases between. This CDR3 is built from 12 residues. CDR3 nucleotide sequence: TGCGCCAGCATGCGGAGCCCCTACGAGCAGTACTTC. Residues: CASMRSPYEQYF.

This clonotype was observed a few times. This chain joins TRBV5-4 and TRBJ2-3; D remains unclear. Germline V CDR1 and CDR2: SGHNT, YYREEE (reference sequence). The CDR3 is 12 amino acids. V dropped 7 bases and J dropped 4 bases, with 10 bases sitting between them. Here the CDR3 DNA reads TGTGCCAGCTCCCCGGTGTCAGATACGCAGTATTTT. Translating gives CASSPVSDTQYF.

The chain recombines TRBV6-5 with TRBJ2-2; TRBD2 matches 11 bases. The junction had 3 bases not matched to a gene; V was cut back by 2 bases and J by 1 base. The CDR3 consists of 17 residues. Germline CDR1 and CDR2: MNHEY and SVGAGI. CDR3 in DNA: TGTGCCAGCAGTTACGGGGGACTAGCGGTGAACACCGGGGAGCTGTTTTTT. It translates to CASSYGGLAVNTGELFF.

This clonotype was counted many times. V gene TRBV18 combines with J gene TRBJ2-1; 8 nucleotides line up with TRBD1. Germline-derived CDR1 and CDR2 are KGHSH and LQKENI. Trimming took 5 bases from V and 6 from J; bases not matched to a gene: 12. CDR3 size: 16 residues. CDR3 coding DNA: TGTGCCAGCTCAACGCAGGACAGGGTTGTAAGCAATGAGCAGTTCTTC. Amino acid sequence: CASSTQDRVVSNEQFF.

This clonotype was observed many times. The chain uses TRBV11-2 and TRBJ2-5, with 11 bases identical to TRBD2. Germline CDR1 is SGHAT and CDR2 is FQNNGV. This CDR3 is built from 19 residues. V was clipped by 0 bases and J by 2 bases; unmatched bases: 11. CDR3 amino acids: CASSLDGLAGGLGQETQYF. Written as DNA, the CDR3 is TGTGCCAGCAGCTTAGATGGTCTAGCGGGGGGTTTAGGGCAAGAGACCCAGTACTTC. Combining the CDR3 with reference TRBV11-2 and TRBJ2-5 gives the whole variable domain EAGVAQSPRYKIIEKRQSVAFWCNPISGHATLYWYQQILGQGPKLLIQFQNNGVVDDSQLPKDRFSAERLKGVDSTLKIQPAKLEDSAVYLCASSLDGLAGGLGQETQYFGPGTRLLVL.

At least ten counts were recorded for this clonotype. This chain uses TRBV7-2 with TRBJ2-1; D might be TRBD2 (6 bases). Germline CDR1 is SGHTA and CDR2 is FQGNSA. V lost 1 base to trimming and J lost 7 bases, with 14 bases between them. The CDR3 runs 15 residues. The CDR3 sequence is CASSLVTLGGNEQFF. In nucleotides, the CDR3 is TGTGCCAGCAGCTTAGTAACTCTCGGAGGGAATGAGCAGTTCTTC.

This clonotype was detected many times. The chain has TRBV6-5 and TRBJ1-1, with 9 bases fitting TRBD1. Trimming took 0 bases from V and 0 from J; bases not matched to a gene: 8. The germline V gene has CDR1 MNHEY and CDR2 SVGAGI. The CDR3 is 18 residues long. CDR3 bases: TGTGCCAGCAGTTACTCATCCGGGACAGGGACCGTGAACACTGAAGCTTTCTTT. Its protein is CASSYSSGTGTVNTEAFF.

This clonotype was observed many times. CDR3 amino acids: CSVVRTYQETQYF. The CDR3 bases are TGCAGCGTTGTCAGGACGTACCAAGAGACCCAGTACTTC. The chain links TRBV29-1 to TRBJ2-5; D not certain. The CDR3 consists of 13 residues. Trimming cost V 4 bases and J 0 bases, with 9 bases left between them. Germline assignment: CDR1 SQVTM and CDR2 ANQGSEA.

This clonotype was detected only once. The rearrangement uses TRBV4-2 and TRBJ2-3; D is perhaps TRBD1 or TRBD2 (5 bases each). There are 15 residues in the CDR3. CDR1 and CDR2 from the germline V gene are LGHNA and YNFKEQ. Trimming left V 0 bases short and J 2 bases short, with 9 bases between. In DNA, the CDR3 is TGTGCCAGCAGCCAAGAAGGGACGAACACAGATACGCAGTATTTT. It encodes CASSQEGTNTDTQYF.

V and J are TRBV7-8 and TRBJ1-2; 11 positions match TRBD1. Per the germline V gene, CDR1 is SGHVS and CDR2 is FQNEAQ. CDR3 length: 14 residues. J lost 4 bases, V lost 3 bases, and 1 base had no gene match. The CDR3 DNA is TGTGCCAGCAGCTTTGGACAGGGGGCCTATGGCTACACCTTC. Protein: CASSFGQGAYGYTF.

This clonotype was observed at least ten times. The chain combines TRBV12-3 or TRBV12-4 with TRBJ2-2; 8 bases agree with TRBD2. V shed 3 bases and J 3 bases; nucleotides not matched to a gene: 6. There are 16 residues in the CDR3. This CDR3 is CASSFLTSGYTGELFF. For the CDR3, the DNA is TGTGCCAGCAGTTTTTTAACTAGCGGTTACACCGGGGAGCTGTTTTTT.

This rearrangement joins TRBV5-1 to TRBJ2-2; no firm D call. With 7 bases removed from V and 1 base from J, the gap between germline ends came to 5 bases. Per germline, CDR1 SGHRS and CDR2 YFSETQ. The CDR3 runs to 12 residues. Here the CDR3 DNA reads TGCGCCAGCGAGATGAACACCGGGGAGCTGTTTTTT. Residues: CASEMNTGELFF.

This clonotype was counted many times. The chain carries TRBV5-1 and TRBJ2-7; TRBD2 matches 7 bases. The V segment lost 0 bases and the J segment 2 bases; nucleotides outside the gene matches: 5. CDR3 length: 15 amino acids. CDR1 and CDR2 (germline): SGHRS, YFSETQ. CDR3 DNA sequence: TGCGCCAGCAGCTTGGGCCCAGCGGGAACCTACGAGCAGTACTTC. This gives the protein CASSLGPAGTYEQYF.

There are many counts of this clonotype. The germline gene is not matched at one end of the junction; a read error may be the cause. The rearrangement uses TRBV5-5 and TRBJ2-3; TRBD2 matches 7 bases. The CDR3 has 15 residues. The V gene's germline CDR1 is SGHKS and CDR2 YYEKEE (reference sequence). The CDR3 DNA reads TGTGCCAGCATCTTGGTCCTAGCGGATACAGATACGCAGTATTTT. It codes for CASILVLADTDTQYF.

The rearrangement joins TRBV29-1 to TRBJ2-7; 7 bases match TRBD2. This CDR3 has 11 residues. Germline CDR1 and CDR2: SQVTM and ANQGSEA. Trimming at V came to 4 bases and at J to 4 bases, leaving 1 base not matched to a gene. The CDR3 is CSVGGGYEQYF. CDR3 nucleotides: TGCAGCGTTGGGGGAGGGTACGAGCAGTACTTC.